These T cell receptor beta chains were read from a single sample in a study of blood T cell repertoires in COVID-19. Profiling relied on immunoSEQ multiplex PCR, and the TCRdb table lists in-frame clones only, not all of them. Altogether over 95,000 clones are present, 80% to 90% being singletons, with the ten largest covering approximately 20%. Source material: peripheral blood. The source is a human donor with acute or convalescent COVID-19. The donor label of this sample is uncertain. CDR3s include the opening cysteine and the closing phenylalanine or tryptophan. D genes are given only for firm matches. The size of a clone is reported for some rows only, either as once, few or many, or as a class for expanded clones.

- | - | TRBJ2-5 | TRBV5-1 | CASSLAQTQETQYF | TGCGCCAGCAGCTTGGCCCAAACACAAGAGACCCAGTACTTC
- | - | TRBJ2-2 | TRBV19 | CASSNEQNRGTGELFF | TGTGCCAGTAGTAACGAGCAAAACCGGGGGACCGGGGAGCTGTTTTTT
- | few | TRBJ2-3 | TRBV7-9 | CASSRGLRLSLGTDTQYF | TGTGCCAGCAGCCGCGGCCTAAGACTTTCTTTAGGCACAGATACGCAGTATTTT
TRBD1 | - | TRBJ2-7 | TRBV7-2 | CASSSGQGQTYEQYF | TGTGCCAGCAGTTCCGGACAGGGACAGACCTACGAGCAGTACTTC
- | - | TRBJ1-2 | TRBV27 | CASNDKGRGYGYTF | TGTGCCAGCAACGATAAAGGAAGGGGGTATGGCTACACCTTC
TRBD1 | - | TRBJ1-6 | TRBV7-3 | CARTGVKGTENSPLHF | TGTGCCAGGACGGGGGTGAAGGGGACAGAAAATTCACCCCTCCACTTT
TRBD2 | - | TRBJ2-7 | TRBV7-9 | CASSLVSGGTRYEQYF | TGTGCCAGCAGCTTAGTTAGCGGGGGGACCCGCTACGAGCAGTACTTC
- | - | TRBJ2-7 | TRBV2 | CASTFSVSYEQYF | TGTGCCAGCACTTTCAGTGTCTCCTACGAGCAGTACTTC
- | - | TRBJ1-2 | TRBV5-1 | CASSLVAEANYGYTF | TGCGCCAGCAGCTTGGTCGCAGAGGCTAACTATGGCTACACCTTC
- | - | TRBJ2-7 | TRBV7-8 | CASSLVSGTHYEQYF | TGTGCCAGCAGCTTAGTAAGCGGGACACACTACGAGCAGTACTTC
- | - | TRBJ1-1 | TRBV7-2 | CASSFLNRGTEAFF | TGTGCCAGCAGCTTTCTTAACCGGGGGACTGAAGCTTTCTTT
TRBD1 | few | TRBJ1-1 | TRBV28 | CASSSDYRGGGAFF | TGTGCCAGCAGTTCAGACTACAGGGGTGGGGGAGCTTTCTTT
- | - | TRBJ1-6 | TRBV27 | CAAAGQYNSPLHF | TGTGCCGCAGCAGGACAGTATAATTCACCCCTCCACTTT
- | - | TRBJ1-1 | TRBV5-6 | CASSSTGRTEAFF | TGTGCCAGCAGTTCCACAGGACGGACTGAAGCTTTCTTT
TRBD2 | - | TRBJ2-1 | TRBV7-9 | CASSLFGVAGVSYNEQFF | TGTGCCAGCAGCTTATTTGGGGTAGCGGGAGTGTCCTACAATGAGCAGTTCTTC
- | - | TRBJ1-2 | TRBV14 | CASSLGLPANYGYTF | TGTGCCAGCAGCCTGGGACTGCCCGCTAACTATGGCTACACCTTC
TRBD1 | - | TRBJ1-4 | TRBV18 | CASSPAGTGNEKLFF | TGTGCCAGCTCACCCGCCGGGACAGGGAATGAAAAACTGTTTTTT
TRBD1 | - | TRBJ2-7 | TRBV5-1 | CASSLGYRDSTDEQYF | TGCGCCAGCAGCTTGGGCTACCGGGACAGCACGGACGAGCAGTACTTC
TRBD2 | - | TRBJ2-1 | TRBV29-1 | CSVAPRRGTSGSHEQFF | TGCAGCGTCGCACCCCGAAGGGGGACTAGCGGGAGCCATGAGCAGTTCTTC
TRBD1 | - | TRBJ2-7 | TRBV28 | CASSLPGQAPPYEQYF | TGTGCCAGCAGTCTACCGGGACAGGCACCTCCCTACGAGCAGTACTTC
- | once | TRBJ2-3 | TRBV24-1 | CATSDSTSGWPDTQYF | TGTGCCACCAGTGATTCTACGAGCGGGTGGCCAGATACGCAGTATTTT
TRBD1 | - | TRBJ2-1 | TRBV7-9 | CASSFGTGYNEQFF | TGTGCCAGCAGCTTCGGGACAGGGTACAATGAGCAGTTCTTC
- | - | TRBJ2-5 | TRBV9 | CASSGAGAGETQYF | TGTGCCAGCAGCGGGGCGGGTGCTGGCGAGACCCAGTACTTC
- | few | TRBJ1-2 | TRBV6-2/TRBV6-3 | CASSYLQDLYGYTF | TGTGCCAGCAGTTACTTACAGGACCTCTATGGCTACACCTTC
- | - | TRBJ1-2 | TRBV28 | CASSSPSRPVGYTF | TGTGCCAGCAGTTCCCCGAGCAGGCCGGTTGGCTACACCTTC
TRBD1 | - | TRBJ2-6 | TRBV6-5 | CASRDRLNVLTF | TGTGCCAGCCGGGACAGACTCAACGTCCTGACTTTC
TRBD1 | - | TRBJ2-3 | TRBV5-4 | CASSAIRDRGGTDTQYF | TGTGCCAGCAGCGCCATCCGGGACAGGGGAGGAACAGATACGCAGTATTTT
- | - | TRBJ2-3 | TRBV3-1/TRBV3-2 | CASSPGGVGDTQYF | TGTGCCAGCAGCCCAGGCGGGGTAGGGGATACGCAGTATTTT
- | - | TRBJ2-2 | TRBV19 | CASGGPGRSNTGELFF | TGTGCCAGTGGGGGCCCGGGACGTTCAAACACCGGGGAGCTGTTTTTT
- | - | TRBJ2-5 | TRBV28 | CASRLRETQYF | TGTGCCAGCAGGCTCAGGGAGACCCAGTACTTC
- | - | TRBJ2-2 | TRBV24-1 | CATSDFIPGTGSGELFF | TGTGCCACCAGTGATTTTATCCCGGGAACCGGGTCCGGGGAGCTGTTTTTT
- | - | TRBJ1-6 | TRBV12-5 | CAIGSLHF | TGTGCTATCGGTTCCCTCCACTTT
- | - | TRBJ2-5 | TRBV12-3/TRBV12-4 | CASSRGVQETQYF | TGTGCCAGCAGCAGGGGGGTCCAAGAGACCCAGTACTTC
- | - | TRBJ2-3 | TRBV20-1 | CTPKRLDTQYF | TGCACCCCCAAGAGGCTGGATACGCAGTATTTT
TRBD1 | - | TRBJ1-4 | TRBV15 | CATSRQGAGEKLFF | TGTGCCACCAGCAGACAGGGGGCCGGGGAAAAACTGTTTTTT
TRBD1 | few | TRBJ2-7 | TRBV30 | CAWSRPGQGVTSSYEQYF | TGTGCCTGGTCTCGTCCCGGCCAGGGGGTGACAAGCTCCTACGAGCAGTACTTC
- | - | TRBJ1-2 | TRBV19 | CASSMGGNYGYTF | TGTGCCAGTAGTATGGGAGGGAACTATGGCTACACCTTC
- | - | TRBJ2-5 | TRBV5-6 | CASSLAEVRETQYF | TGTGCCAGCAGCTTGGCCGAGGTTAGGGAGACCCAGTACTTC
- | - | TRBJ1-1 | TRBV18 | CASSPAQGGTEAFF | TGTGCCAGCTCACCTGCGCAAGGAGGCACTGAAGCTTTCTTT